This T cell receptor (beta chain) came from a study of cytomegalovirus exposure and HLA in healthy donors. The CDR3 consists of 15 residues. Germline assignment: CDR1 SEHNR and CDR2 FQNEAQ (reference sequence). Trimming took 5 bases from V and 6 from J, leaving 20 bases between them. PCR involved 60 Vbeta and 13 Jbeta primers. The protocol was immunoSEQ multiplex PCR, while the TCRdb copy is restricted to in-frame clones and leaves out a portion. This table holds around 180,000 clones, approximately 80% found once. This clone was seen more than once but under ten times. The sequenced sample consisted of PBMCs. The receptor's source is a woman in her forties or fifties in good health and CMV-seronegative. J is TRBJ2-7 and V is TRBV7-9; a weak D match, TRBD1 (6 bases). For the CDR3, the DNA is TGTGCCAGCAGCCCCCAGCAGGGGCGCTTACTCGAGCAGTACTTC. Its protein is CASSPQQGRLLEQYF.